The 19 T cell receptor beta chains in this list originate from one sample, sequenced in a study of shared clonotypes between healthy human individuals. The assay was immunoSEQ multiplex PCR, and TCRdb's table has in-frame clones only and misses some. The sample yields 950,000 to 1,100,000 clones, roughly 70% seen once. The sequencing sample was made of memory CD4+ T cells sorted from blood. The subset here: CD45RA-negative fraction. These receptors were obtained from a man between 18 and 35 years old in good health.

The chain has TRBV19 and TRBJ2-7, with TRBD1 matching over 10 bases. Losses at the gene ends were 6 bases for V and 3 bases for J; bases not matched to a gene: 5. Germline CDR1 LNHDA, CDR2 SQIVND (reference sequence). This CDR3 is built from 14 residues. CDR3 residues: CASRSTGGYYEQYF. Here the CDR3 DNA reads TGTGCCAGTAGGTCGACAGGGGGCTACTACGAGCAGTACTTC.

This chain joins TRBV19 and TRBJ1-4; unclear D gene. The length of the CDR3 is 15 residues. Deletions cut 6 bases from V and 5 bases from J, with 16 bases between. In germline, CDR1 is LNHDA, CDR2 SQIVND (reference sequence). The CDR3 reads CASRGGPSSNEKLFF. In DNA, the CDR3 is TGTGCCAGTAGGGGCGGGCCCTCGTCGAATGAAAAACTGTTTTTT.

This clone was observed a few times. CDR3: CASSDRGSISYEQYF. The CDR3 DNA reads TGTGCCAGCAGTGACAGGGGGAGTATCTCCTACGAGCAGTACTTC. This rearrangement joins TRBV6-1 to TRBJ2-7; 7 nucleotides align to TRBD1. This CDR3 spans 15 amino acids. V shed 3 bases, J shed 0 bases, and the junction held 5 bases outside the gene matches. The germline V gene encodes CDR1 MNHNS and CDR2 SASEGT.

The chain is built from TRBV6-5 and TRBJ1-1, with D maybe TRBD1 (5 bases). This CDR3 comprises 15 residues. From germline, CDR1 is MNHEY and CDR2 SVGAGI. V was trimmed by 7 bases and J by 5 bases, leaving 20 bases between them. The CDR3 nucleotides read TGTGCCAGCAAGCCTACTAATACCTGGGGGACTGAAGCTTTCTTT. This codes for CASKPTNTWGTEAFF.

The rearrangement links TRBV11-2 to TRBJ1-5, with a possible D match to TRBD1 (6 bases). The CDR3 contains 14 residues. V was cut by 2 bases and J by 5 bases, with 10 bases left in between. From germline, CDR1 is SGHAT and CDR2 FQNNGV. The CDR3 reads CASSLNRGDQPQHF. The CDR3 nucleotides are TGTGCCAGCAGCTTAAATAGGGGGGATCAGCCCCAGCATTTT. The entire variable domain, with the rest obtained from reference TRBV11-2 and TRBJ1-5, is as follows: EAGVAQSPRYKIIEKRQSVAFWCNPISGHATLYWYQQILGQGPKLLIQFQNNGVVDDSQLPKDRFSAERLKGVDSTLKIQPAKLEDSAVYLCASSLNRGDQPQHFGDGTRLSIL.

Concerning this clone itself: This sample also contains other DNA sequences that code for the same CDR3. The chain links TRBV7-8 to TRBJ1-1, with D uncertain. Germline V CDR1 and CDR2: SGHVS, FQNEAQ. With 5 bases removed from V and 1 base from J, the gap between germline ends came to 8 bases. The CDR3 consists of 13 residues. The CDR3 here is CASSPGRNTEAFF. The CDR3, as DNA: TGTGCCAGCAGCCCTGGACGGAACACTGAAGCTTTCTTT.

The chain recombines TRBV18 with TRBJ2-1; 7 bases map to TRBD2. The CDR3 spans 14 residues. J lost 6 bases, V lost 0 bases, and 2 bases had no gene match. Germline values: CDR1 KGHSH, CDR2 LQKENI. This CDR3 is CASSPPSSGNEQFF. For the CDR3, the DNA is TGTGCCAGCTCACCACCCTCTAGCGGCAATGAGCAGTTCTTC.

The V and J genes are TRBV9 and TRBJ1-1; D not resolved. With 4 bases removed from V and 0 bases from J, the gap between germline ends came to 10 bases. The length of the CDR3 is 14 residues. Germline V CDR1 and CDR2: SGDLS, YYNGEE. The CDR3 region is CASSPPELNTEAFF. The CDR3 coding sequence is TGTGCCAGCAGCCCCCCCGAATTGAACACTGAAGCTTTCTTT.

The chain links TRBV18 to TRBJ2-3; perhaps TRBD2 as D (5 bases). Germline loops: CDR1 KGHSH, CDR2 LQKENI. V lost 1 base and J 0 bases, leaving 11 bases between the germline ends. The CDR3 length is 16 residues. The CDR3, as DNA: TGTGCCAGCTCACCACGGGAGACCCTTAGCACAGATACGCAGTATTTT. Protein sequence: CASSPRETLSTDTQYF.

On this clone itself: This may come from a read error, since a much larger clone is one base off. The V and J genes are TRBV7-2 and TRBJ2-7; D is unresolved. Germline-derived CDR1 and CDR2 are SGHTA and FQGNSA. The CDR3 consists of 13 residues. The V end lost 1 base, the J end lost 1 base, and 5 bases lay between the germline ends. CDR3: CASSLEQSYEQYF. The CDR3 DNA reads as TGTGCCAGCAGCTTAGAACAGTCCTACGAGCAGTACTTC.

V and J are TRBV4-1 and TRBJ2-7; possibly TRBD1 for D (6 bases). Trimming left V 4 bases short and J 3 bases short, with 16 bases between. Germline V gene data show CDR1 as MGHRA and CDR2 as YSYEKL. The CDR3 runs 15 residues. CDR3 loop: CASSLPAQGIYEQYF. CDR3 DNA: TGCGCCAGCAGCCTTCCCGCCCAGGGGATCTACGAGCAGTACTTC.

This chain links TRBV7-2 with TRBJ2-3, with TRBD2 matching over 8 bases. After removal of 5 bases from V and 7 bases from J, the junction contained 11 bases not matched to a gene. The CDR3 totals 15 residues. Looked up from germline, CDR1 is SGHTA and CDR2 is FQGNSA. CDR3 loop: CASSPLAGSRNTQYF. CDR3 nucleotide sequence: TGTGCCAGCAGCCCCTTAGCGGGGAGTCGAAATACGCAGTATTTT.

To note about this clone: The sample carries other DNA sequences with the same CDR3. The V and J genes are TRBV7-9 and TRBJ1-2; TRBD1 aligns across 8 bases. V trimming: 5 bases; J trimming: 8 bases; junction bases outside the gene matches: 7. The CDR3 runs to 13 residues. Germline lookup yields CDR1 SEHNR and CDR2 FQNEAQ (reference sequence). The CDR3 loop reads CASSPDREGGYTF. The CDR3 nucleotides are TGTGCCAGCAGCCCGGACAGGGAGGGAGGCTACACCTTC.

This chain connects TRBV27 to TRBJ2-3; TRBD2 agrees at 14 bases. Germline-derived CDR1 and CDR2 are MNHEY and SMNVEV (reference sequence). CDR3 length: 17 residues. The ends lost 5 bases at V and 6 bases at J; junction bases unmatched: 10. CDR3 region: CASSATVTSGGADTQYF. The CDR3 DNA reads as TGTGCCAGCAGTGCTACCGTGACTAGCGGGGGGGCGGATACGCAGTATTTT.

In the case of this clone: A junction boundary mismatches the germline segment, possibly from a read error. CDR3 sequence (DNA): TGTGCTAGCAGCCCCGGTGGGTCGGGACAAGAGACCCAGTACTTC. This translates into CASSPGGSGQETQYF. The gene calls are TRBV7-7 and TRBJ2-5; D possibly corresponds to TRBD2 (5 bases). This CDR3 region has 15 residues. Germline values: CDR1 SSHAT, CDR2 FNYEAQ (reference sequence).

V usage is TRBV15 and J usage is TRBJ1-5, with D perhaps matching TRBD1 (6 bases). This CDR3 has 17 amino acids. The V end was cut by 3 bases, the J end by 6 bases, with 21 bases between. The germline V gene encodes CDR1 LNHNV and CDR2 YYDKDF (reference sequence). CDR3 region: CATSSELLTGCCQPQHF. The DNA for the CDR3 is TGTGCCACCAGCAGTGAACTGTTAACAGGGTGTTGTCAGCCCCAGCATTTT.

This clone was recorded only once. The chain has TRBV11-3 and TRBJ2-2; no reliable D call. CDR3 length: 12 amino acids. The V gene's germline CDR1 is SGHNT and CDR2 YENEEA. The V end was cut by 2 bases, the J end by 8 bases, with 6 bases between. CDR3 sequence: CASSLQQGELFF. The CDR3, as DNA: TGTGCCAGCAGCTTACAGCAGGGGGAGCTGTTTTTT.

V and J are TRBV7-8 and TRBJ2-3; D call uncertain. The CDR3 covers 15 residues. The germline V gene has CDR1 SGHVS and CDR2 FQNEAQ. V was cut by 5 bases and J by 4 bases, with 16 bases left in between. The CDR3 DNA reads TGTGCCAGCAGCCCCCTTAATAGGGCCCCAGATACGCAGTATTTT. Translation: CASSPLNRAPDTQYF.

Comment on this clone: Sequence at one end of the junction differs from germline and may be a read error. The genes are TRBV5-5 and TRBJ1-2; D gene uncertain. Germline assignment: CDR1 SGHKS and CDR2 YYEKEE (reference sequence). The CDR3 length is 13 residues. For the CDR3, the DNA is TGTGCCAGCAGTTTGGGGATTAGCTATGGCTACACCTTC. Residues: CASSLGISYGYTF.